This T cell receptor (beta chain) was profiled in a study of T cell repertoires in cytomegalovirus infection. Study in general: HLA-B-restricted CMV epitopes that are well studied were used alongside recently identified HLA-C-restricted ones. Study-wide results and caveats: In two of eight donors, the top clonotype was HLA-C-restricted CMV-specific. Individuals carrying CMV plus the relevant HLA were identified by cumulative frequency of public TCR beta families.

The germline V and J ends were trimmed by 5 bases and 0 bases, with 14 bases remaining between them. In germline, CDR1 is SGDLS, CDR2 YYNGEE. The CDR3 consists of 15 residues. MiXCR, applied by TCRdb to the reads, yields one record per CDR3 protein. The sample gives around 300,000 distinct CDR3 sequences, just under 25% of which show up once; roughly 14% is in the top ten. The sample holds many counts of this clonotype. Its matching antigen is unknown. This receptor was taken from a human donor in good health (CMV status not recorded). Some clones in this sample may be carry-over from other donors' samples. The chain carries TRBV9 and TRBJ1-2; D is ambiguous. The specimen was cultured PBMCs, collected from culture after CMV antigen stimulation. CDR3 sequence: CASSPKPAANYGYTF. CDR3 DNA: TGTGCCAGCAGTCCGAAACCGGCAGCTAACTATGGCTACACCTTC.